The 16 T cell receptor beta chains reported below all come from one sample, sequenced in a study of blood T cell repertoires in COVID-19. Some clones are missing from TCRdb's copy, which holds only in-frame ones; the method was immunoSEQ multiplex PCR. The sample has roughly 320,000 clones; over 80% are singletons. Sample: peripheral blood. These receptors all stem from a woman aged 50 to 65 with COVID-19, enrolled during active disease.

The chain couples TRBV29-1 to TRBJ1-2; 9 nucleotides agree with TRBD1. The CDR3 length is 13 residues. The V segment lost 6 bases and the J segment 5 bases; nucleotides outside the gene matches: 7. Germline loops: CDR1 SQVTM, CDR2 ANQGSEA. The CDR3, as DNA: TGCAGCGTATCAACAGGGGGCGGTTATGGCTACACCTTC. Protein sequence: CSVSTGGGYGYTF. The whole variable domain, remainder taken from reference TRBV29-1 and TRBJ1-2, is SAVISQKPSRDICQRGTSLTIQCQVDSQVTMMFWYRQQPGQSLTLIATANQGSEATYESGFVIDKFPISRPNLTFSTLTVSNMSPEDSSIYLCSVSTGGGYGYTFGSGTRLTVV.

The chain combines TRBV11-2 with TRBJ2-5, with 14 bases lining up with TRBD2. Germline-derived CDR1 and CDR2 are SGHAT and FQNNGV. The CDR3 is made up of 15 amino acids. With 5 bases clipped from V and 4 bases from J, the junction kept 3 bases outside the gene matches. Written as DNA, the CDR3 is TGTGCCAGCAGCCCCGGACTAGCGGGGGGAGAGACCCAGTACTTC. This encodes CASSPGLAGGETQYF.

This chain uses TRBV20-1 with TRBJ2-3; 7 nucleotides match TRBD2. Germline CDR1 reads DFQATT; CDR2 reads SNEGSKA (reference sequence). The CDR3 extends over 14 amino acids. V trimming: 3 bases; J trimming: 6 bases; junction bases outside the gene matches: 9. The CDR3 nucleotides read TGCAGTGCTAGTTGGGGGAGGGCCCCTGATACGCAGTATTTT. Protein sequence: CSASWGRAPDTQYF.

The V call is TRBV7-9, the J call TRBJ1-4; D is ambiguous. CDR3 size: 14 residues. Germline loops: CDR1 SEHNR, CDR2 FQNEAQ (reference sequence). The V end lost 4 bases, the J end lost 5 bases, and 11 bases lay between the germline ends. CDR3 sequence: CASSYSNLNEKLFF. The CDR3 bases are TGTGCCAGCAGCTACTCGAACTTAAATGAAAAACTGTTTTTT.

This rearrangement joins TRBV24-1 to TRBJ2-2; TRBD1 might be the D (6 bases). V was cut by 6 bases and J by 5 bases, with 12 bases left in between. The CDR3 has 14 residues. Germline CDR1 and CDR2: KGHDR and SFDVKD. The CDR3 bases are TGTGCCACCAGTCAGGGGTCAGCTACCGGGGAGCTGTTTTTT. Translation: CATSQGSATGELFF.

The chain links TRBV18 to TRBJ1-2; perhaps TRBD1 as D (6 bases). Between the trimmed V and J ends, which lost 3 bases and 1 base, there was a span of 21 bases. This CDR3 has 18 amino acids. Germline loops: CDR1 KGHSH, CDR2 LQKENI. CDR3 coding DNA: TGTGCCAGCTCACCCTCCGTGGGGGCAGGGACCCGTAACTATGGCTACACCTTC. Its translation: CASSPSVGAGTRNYGYTF. Together with reference TRBV18 and TRBJ1-2, the CDR3 gives the full variable domain: NAGVMQNPRHLVRRRGQEARLRCSPMKGHSHVYWYRQLPEEGLKFMVYLQKENIIDESGMPKERFSAEFPKEGPSILRIQQVVRGDSAAYFCASSPSVGAGTRNYGYTFGSGTRLTVV.

V gene TRBV5-5 combines with J gene TRBJ2-5; weak D call: TRBD1 (5 bases). The CDR3 spans 13 residues. Germline-derived CDR1 and CDR2 are SGHKS and YYEKEE (reference sequence). V was clipped by 0 bases and J by 6 bases, with 9 bases between them. This chain's CDR3 is CASSLVGEKTQYF. The CDR3 nucleotides are TGTGCCAGCAGCTTGGTAGGGGAAAAGACCCAGTACTTC.

V and J are TRBV11-3 and TRBJ2-1; D perhaps matches TRBD2 (6 bases). V gave up 7 bases and J gave up 4 bases, with 20 bases separating them. The CDR3 has 16 residues. The germline CDR1 and CDR2 sequences are SGHNT and YENEEA. The CDR3 DNA reads as TGTGCCAGCAACCTAGGGCTCGAGAGCGGGTACAATGAGCAGTTCTTC. Protein product: CASNLGLESGYNEQFF.

The V call is TRBV25-1, the J call TRBJ1-3; 7 bases agree with TRBD1. The length of the CDR3 is 14 residues. The junction had 4 bases not matched to a gene; V was cut back by 3 bases and J by 5 bases. Germline loops: CDR1 MGHDK, CDR2 SYGVNS. CDR3 sequence reads: CASSETGIRNTIYF. The CDR3 DNA reads as TGTGCCAGCAGTGAGACAGGGATAAGAAACACCATATATTTT.

V is TRBV6-2 or TRBV6-3 and J is TRBJ1-1; no clear D. Looked up from germline, CDR1 is MNHEY and CDR2 is SVGEGT. The V end was cut by 2 bases, the J end by 1 base, with 26 bases between. This CDR3 has 20 residues. CDR3 residues: CASSYAPPQEVLRKNTEAFF. In DNA form, the CDR3 reads TGTGCCAGCAGTTACGCCCCGCCCCAGGAGGTGCTTAGAAAGAACACTGAAGCTTTCTTT.

The chain has TRBV3-1 (or the pseudogene TRBV3-2) and TRBJ2-7; 9 bases are shared with TRBD2. The CDR3 loop spans 15 amino acids. After removal of 0 bases from V and 4 bases from J, the junction contained 4 bases not matched to a gene. Looked up from germline, CDR1 is LGHDT and CDR2 is YNNKEL (reference sequence). This CDR3 reads CASSQDSGSFYEQYF. The CDR3, as DNA: TGTGCCAGCAGCCAAGATAGCGGGAGTTTTTACGAGCAGTACTTC.

The V and J genes are TRBV15 and TRBJ1-2; TRBD1 might be the D (6 bases). The CDR3 is 16 residues long. The ends were cut back, 0 bases at V and 3 bases at J, with 14 bases in the middle. The germline V gene has CDR1 LNHNV and CDR2 YYDKDF (reference sequence). CDR3 nucleotide sequence: TGTGCCACCAGCAGAGATCGGACAGCAATAGACTATGGCTACACCTTC. It translates to CATSRDRTAIDYGYTF. The full variable domain, with the rest looked up from reference TRBV15 and TRBJ1-2, is DAMVIQNPRYQVTQFGKPVTLSCSQTLNHNVMYWYQQKSSQAPKLLFHYYDKDFNNEADTPDNFQSRRPNTSFCFLDIRSPGLGDTAMYLCATSRDRTAIDYGYTFGSGTRLTVV.

J is TRBJ2-6 and V is TRBV10-3, with D hard to call. The CDR3 is made up of 15 amino acids. V was trimmed by 3 bases and J by 0 bases, leaving 6 bases between them. CDR1 is ENHRY and CDR2 is SYGVKD in the germline V gene. The chain's CDR3 is CAISEEYSGANVLTF. In nucleotides, the CDR3 is TGTGCCATCAGTGAAGAGTACTCTGGGGCCAACGTCCTGACTTTC.

This rearrangement joins TRBV18 to TRBJ1-1; tentatively, D is TRBD1 (5 bases). CDR1 and CDR2 (germline): KGHSH, LQKENI. Between the trimmed V and J ends, which lost 6 bases and 5 bases, there was a span of 16 bases. CDR3 length: 14 residues. DNA of the CDR3: TGTGCCAGCTCGCCAGCGGGGGGAAAGACTGAAGCTTTCTTT. It codes for CASSPAGGKTEAFF. Using reference TRBV18 and TRBJ1-1 for the parts outside the CDR3, the full variable domain is NAGVMQNPRHLVRRRGQEARLRCSPMKGHSHVYWYRQLPEEGLKFMVYLQKENIIDESGMPKERFSAEFPKEGPSILRIQQVVRGDSAAYFCASSPAGGKTEAFFGQGTRLTVV.

There are many counts of this clone. The rearrangement links TRBV27 to TRBJ1-6, with D uncertain. The CDR3 runs to 14 residues. Trimming cost V 5 bases and J 10 bases, with 15 bases left between them. Germline CDR1 reads MNHEY; CDR2 reads SMNVEV (reference sequence). The CDR3, as DNA: TGTGCCAGCAGTCCCGGTGAGGGTGGGTCACCCCTCCACTTT. Translation: CASSPGEGGSPLHF.

This clone was seen just once. The chain uses TRBV6-5 and TRBJ1-2; D possibly corresponds to TRBD1 (6 bases). V was shortened by 6 bases and J by 8 bases, with 13 bases between the two germline ends. This CDR3 contains 12 residues. The germline gives CDR1 MNHEY, CDR2 SVGAGI. CDR3 protein: CASSRDIKGYTF. The CDR3 DNA reads TGTGCCAGCAGCCGGGACATAAAAGGCTACACCTTC.